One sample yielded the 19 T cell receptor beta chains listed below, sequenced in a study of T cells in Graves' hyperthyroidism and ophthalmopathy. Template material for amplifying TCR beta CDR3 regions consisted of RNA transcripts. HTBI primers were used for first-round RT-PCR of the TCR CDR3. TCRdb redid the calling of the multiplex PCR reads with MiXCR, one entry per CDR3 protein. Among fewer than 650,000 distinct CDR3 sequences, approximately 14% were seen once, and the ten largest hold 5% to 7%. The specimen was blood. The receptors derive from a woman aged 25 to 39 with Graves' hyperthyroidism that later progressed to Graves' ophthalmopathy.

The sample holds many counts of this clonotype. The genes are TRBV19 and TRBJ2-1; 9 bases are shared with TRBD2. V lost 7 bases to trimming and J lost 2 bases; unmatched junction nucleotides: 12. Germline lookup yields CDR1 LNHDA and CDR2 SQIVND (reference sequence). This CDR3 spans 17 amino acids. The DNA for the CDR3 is TGTGCCAGTACCAAAAGGGTAGCGGGAGTGACCTACAATGAGCAGTTCTTC. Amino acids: CASTKRVAGVTYNEQFF.

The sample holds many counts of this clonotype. CDR3 region: CASSLQREDTQYF. In DNA form, the CDR3 reads TGTGCCAGCAGCTTACAGCGGGAGGATACGCAGTATTTT. The chain couples TRBV7-3 to TRBJ2-3; TRBD2 agrees at 8 bases. The CDR3 contains 13 residues. Germline CDR1 is SGHTA and CDR2 is FQGTGA. The V segment lost 2 bases and the J segment 6 bases; nucleotides outside the gene matches: 1.

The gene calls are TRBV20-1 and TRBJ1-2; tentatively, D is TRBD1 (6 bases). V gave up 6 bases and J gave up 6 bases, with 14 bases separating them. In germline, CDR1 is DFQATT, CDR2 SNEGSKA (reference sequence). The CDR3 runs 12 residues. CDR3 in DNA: TGCAGTGCCGCCGCGGGGGGCGATGGCTACACCTTC. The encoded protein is CSAAAGGDGYTF.

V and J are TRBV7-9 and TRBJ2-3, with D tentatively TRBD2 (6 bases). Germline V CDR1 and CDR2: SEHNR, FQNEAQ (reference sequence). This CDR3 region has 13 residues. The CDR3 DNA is TGTGCTTGCGGGGCATGGGCCACAGATACGCAGTATTTT. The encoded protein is CACGAWATDTQYF.

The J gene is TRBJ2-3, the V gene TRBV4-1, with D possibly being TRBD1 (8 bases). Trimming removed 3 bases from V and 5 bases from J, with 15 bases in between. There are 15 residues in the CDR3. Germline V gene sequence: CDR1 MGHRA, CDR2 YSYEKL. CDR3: CASSHQGAGVDTQYF. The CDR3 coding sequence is TGCGCCAGCAGCCATCAGGGGGCGGGAGTAGATACGCAGTATTTT.

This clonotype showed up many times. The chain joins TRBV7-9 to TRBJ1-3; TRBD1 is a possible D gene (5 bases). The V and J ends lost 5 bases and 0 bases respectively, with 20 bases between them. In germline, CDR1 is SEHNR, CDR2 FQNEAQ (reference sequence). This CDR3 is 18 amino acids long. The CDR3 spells CASSPGQRPQASGNTIYF. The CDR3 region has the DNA TGTGCCAGCAGCCCGGGGCAGCGACCGCAGGCCTCTGGAAACACCATATATTTT.

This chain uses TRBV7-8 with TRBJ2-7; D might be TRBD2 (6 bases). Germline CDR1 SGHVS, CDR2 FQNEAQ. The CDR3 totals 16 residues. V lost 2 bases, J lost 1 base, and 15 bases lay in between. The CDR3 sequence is CASSLRDSGSSYEQYF. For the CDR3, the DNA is TGTGCCAGCAGCTTAAGGGACTCGGGCAGTTCCTACGAGCAGTACTTC.

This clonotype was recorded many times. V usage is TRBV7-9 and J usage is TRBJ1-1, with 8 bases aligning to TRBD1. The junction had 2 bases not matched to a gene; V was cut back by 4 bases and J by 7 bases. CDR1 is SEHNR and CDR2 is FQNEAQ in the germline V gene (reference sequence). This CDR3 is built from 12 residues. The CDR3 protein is CASSSGGREAFF. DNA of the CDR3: TGTGCCAGCAGCTCAGGGGGCCGTGAAGCTTTCTTT.

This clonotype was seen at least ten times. The CDR3: CASSIDRGALVEKLFF. The CDR3 DNA reads TGTGCCAGCAGTATCGACAGGGGCGCTCTCGTTGAAAAACTGTTTTTT. The V call is TRBV2, the J call TRBJ1-4, with 8 bases that match TRBD1. V lost 5 bases, J lost 7 bases, and 12 bases stayed unmatched. From germline, CDR1 is SNHLY and CDR2 FYNNEI. The CDR3 length is 16 residues.

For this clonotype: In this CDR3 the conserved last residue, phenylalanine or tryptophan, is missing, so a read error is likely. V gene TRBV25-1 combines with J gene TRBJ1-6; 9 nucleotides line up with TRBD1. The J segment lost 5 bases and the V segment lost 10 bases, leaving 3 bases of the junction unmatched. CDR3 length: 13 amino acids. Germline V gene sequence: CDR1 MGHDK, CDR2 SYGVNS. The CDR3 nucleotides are TGTGCCAAGGGACAGGGCGATAATTCACCCCTCCACCTT. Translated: CAKGQGDNSPLHL.

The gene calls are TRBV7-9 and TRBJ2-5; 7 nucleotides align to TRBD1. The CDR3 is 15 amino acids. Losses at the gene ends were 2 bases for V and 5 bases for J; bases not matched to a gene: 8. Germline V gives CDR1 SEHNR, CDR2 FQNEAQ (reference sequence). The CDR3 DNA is TGTGCCAGCAGCTTAACGGCGACAGGGATGGAGACCCAGTACTTC. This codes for CASSLTATGMETQYF.

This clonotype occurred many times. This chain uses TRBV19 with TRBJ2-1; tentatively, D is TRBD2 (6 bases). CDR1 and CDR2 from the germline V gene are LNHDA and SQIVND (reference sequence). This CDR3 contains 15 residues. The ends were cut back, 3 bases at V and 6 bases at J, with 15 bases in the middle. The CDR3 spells CASSIEGGLLNEQFF. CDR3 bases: TGTGCCAGTAGTATTGAGGGAGGACTCCTCAATGAGCAGTTCTTC.

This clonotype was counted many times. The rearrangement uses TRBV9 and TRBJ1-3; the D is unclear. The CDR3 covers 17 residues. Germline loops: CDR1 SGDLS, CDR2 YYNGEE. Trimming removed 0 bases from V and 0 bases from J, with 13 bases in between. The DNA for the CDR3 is TGTGCCAGCAGCGTAGGTGGTCCGGCCCACTCTGGAAACACCATATATTTT. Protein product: CASSVGGPAHSGNTIYF. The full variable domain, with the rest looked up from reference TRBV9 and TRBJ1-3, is DSGVTQTPKHLITATGQRVTLRCSPRSGDLSVYWYQQSLDQGLQFLIQYYNGEERAKGNILERFSAQQFPDLHSELNLSSLELGDSALYFCASSVGGPAHSGNTIYFGEGSWLTVV.

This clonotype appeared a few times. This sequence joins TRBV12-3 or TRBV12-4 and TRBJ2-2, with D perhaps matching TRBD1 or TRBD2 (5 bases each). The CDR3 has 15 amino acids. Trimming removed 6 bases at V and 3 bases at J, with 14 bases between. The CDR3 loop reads CASRTGTGYTGELFF. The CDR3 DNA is TGTGCCAGCAGAACCGGGACGGGATACACCGGGGAGCTGTTTTTT.

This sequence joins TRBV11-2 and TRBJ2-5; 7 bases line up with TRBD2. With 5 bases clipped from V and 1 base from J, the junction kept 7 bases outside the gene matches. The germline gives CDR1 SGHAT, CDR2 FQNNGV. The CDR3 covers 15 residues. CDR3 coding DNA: TGTGCCAGCAGCCTCCTGGGGGGGATCCAAGAGACCCAGTACTTC. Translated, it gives CASSLLGGIQETQYF.

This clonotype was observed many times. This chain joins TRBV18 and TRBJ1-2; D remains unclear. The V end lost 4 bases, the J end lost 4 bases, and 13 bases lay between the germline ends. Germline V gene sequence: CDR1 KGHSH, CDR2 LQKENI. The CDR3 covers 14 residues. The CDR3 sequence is CASSLRATFYGYTF. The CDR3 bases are TGTGCCAGCTCACTTCGGGCGACTTTCTATGGCTACACCTTC. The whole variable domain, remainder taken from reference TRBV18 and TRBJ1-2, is NAGVMQNPRHLVRRRGQEARLRCSPMKGHSHVYWYRQLPEEGLKFMVYLQKENIIDESGMPKERFSAEFPKEGPSILRIQQVVRGDSAAYFCASSLRATFYGYTFGSGTRLTVV.

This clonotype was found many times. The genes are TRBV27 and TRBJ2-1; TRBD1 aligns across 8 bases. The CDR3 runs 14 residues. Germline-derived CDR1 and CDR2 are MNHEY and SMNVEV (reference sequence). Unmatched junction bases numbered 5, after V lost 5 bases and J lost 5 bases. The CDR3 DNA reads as TGTGCCAGCAGTGTCAGGGGGCCGAACAATGAGCAGTTCTTC. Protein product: CASSVRGPNNEQFF.

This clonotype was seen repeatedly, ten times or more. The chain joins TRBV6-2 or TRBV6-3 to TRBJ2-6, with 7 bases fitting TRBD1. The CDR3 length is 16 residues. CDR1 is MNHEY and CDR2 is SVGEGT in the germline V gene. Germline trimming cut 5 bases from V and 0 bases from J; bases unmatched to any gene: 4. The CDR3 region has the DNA TGTGCCAGCAGTGGGGACAGTGACTCTGGGGCCAACGTCCTGACTTTC. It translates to CASSGDSDSGANVLTF.

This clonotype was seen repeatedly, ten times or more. The CDR3 DNA follows: TGTGCCAGCAGCTTAGACGCGGGGGACACAGATACGCAGTATTTT. Translating gives CASSLDAGDTDTQYF. The chain links TRBV7-9 to TRBJ2-3, with 7 bases aligning to TRBD2. This CDR3 has 15 amino acids. The germline V gene has CDR1 SEHNR and CDR2 FQNEAQ (reference sequence). Unmatched junction bases numbered 3, after V lost 1 base and J lost 2 bases.